The clone carrying this T cell receptor beta chain has only a few counts. These data are taken from a study of cytotoxic CD8 clonotypes in ibrutinib-treated CLL. The repertoire was sequenced with immunoSEQ multiplex PCR; TCRdb's copy has only in-frame clones and lacks some. The sample lists about 97,000 clones; 77% were seen once. V dropped 0 bases and J dropped 2; count of bases not matched to a gene: 8. Per the germline V gene, CDR1 is SGDLS and CDR2 is YYNGEE. The CDR3 has 17 amino acids. V is TRBV9 and J is TRBJ2-5; 9 bases fit TRBD2. The TCR comes from a human donor with chronic lymphocytic leukemia. This specimen consisted of PBMCs, obtained after 24 months of ibrutinib treatment. The CDR3 loop reads CASSVEATSGLQETQYF. In DNA, the CDR3 is TGTGCCAGCAGCGTAGAAGCGACTAGCGGCTTACAAGAGACCCAGTACTTC.